What follows describes a single T cell receptor beta chain. Its antigen is undetermined. This CDR3 is built from 14 residues. Germline CDR1 SGHRS, CDR2 YFSETQ. V dropped 4 bases and J dropped 2; count of bases not matched to a gene: 4. These data come from a study of cytomegalovirus exposure and HLA in healthy donors. Study-wide results and limits: Being indistinguishable, some V segments were excluded, TRBV6-2 and TRBV6-3 among them.

Primers included in the PCR were 60 Vbeta and 13 Jbeta primers. TCRdb keeps only in-frame clones here, not all; method: immunoSEQ multiplex PCR. This repertoire shows 180,000 or so clones, approximately 79% found once; its top ten account for over 11%. This chain joins TRBV5-1 and TRBJ2-3, with TRBD1 identical over 7 bases. The TCR comes from a man between 50 and 59 years old in good health and CMV-seropositive. The sequenced sample was PBMCs. CDR3 in amino acids: CASSMDRFTDTQYF. CDR3 coding DNA: TGCGCCAGCAGCATGGACAGGTTCACAGATACGCAGTATTTT.